This TCR beta chain was retrieved from a study of blood T cell repertoires in COVID-19. Study at large: Samples of COVID-19 (acute and convalescent) were obtained from the United States, Italy and Spain. Sample material is recorded as cDNA or gDNA derived from T cells, B-cell-depleted T cells, or PBMCs.

The CDR3 loop spans 13 amino acids. Trimming stripped 1 base from V and 10 bases from J, with 13 bases between. Germline loops: CDR1 LGHDT, CDR2 YNNKEL (reference sequence). Original data processing: Using reference gene primer amplification, nucleated cell counts were estimated. Measured with immunoSEQ multiplex PCR; TCRdb has only the in-frame clones, and not every one. That table supplies the V and J calls and clone size; D and trimming were determined from the DNA. The repertoire holds 100,000 to 120,000 clones, with about three quarters as singletons. The chain is built from TRBV3-1 (or the pseudogene TRBV3-2) and TRBJ1-1; maybe TRBD1 (5 bases). Sequenced input: peripheral blood. The source is a woman aged 40 to 50 with acute or convalescent COVID-19. CDR3 nucleotide sequence: TGTGCCAGCAGCCAAGGCCAGGGCGGCGTAGCTTTCTTT. Amino acids: CASSQGQGGVAFF.